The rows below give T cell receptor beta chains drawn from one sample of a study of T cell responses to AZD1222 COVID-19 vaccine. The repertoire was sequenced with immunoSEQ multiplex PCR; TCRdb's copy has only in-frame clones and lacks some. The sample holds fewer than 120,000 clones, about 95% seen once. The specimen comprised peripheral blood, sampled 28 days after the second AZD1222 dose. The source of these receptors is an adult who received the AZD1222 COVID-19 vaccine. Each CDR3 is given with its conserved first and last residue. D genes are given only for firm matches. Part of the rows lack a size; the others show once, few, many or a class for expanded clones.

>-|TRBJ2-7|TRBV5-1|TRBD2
CASSLLAGVGLNSEQYF
TGCGCCAGCAGCTTGCTAGCGGGAGTAGGTTTAAATAGCGAGCAGTACTTC
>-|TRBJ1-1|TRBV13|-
CASSLGSGLNTEAFF
TGTGCCAGCAGCTTAGGCTCCGGGCTGAACACTGAAGCTTTCTTT
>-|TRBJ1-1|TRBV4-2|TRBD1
CASSQTNRGMNTEAFF
TGTGCCAGCAGCCAGACTAACAGGGGCATGAACACTGAAGCTTTCTTT
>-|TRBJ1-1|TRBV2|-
CASSEGGRVDTEAFF
TGTGCCAGCAGTGAAGGTGGCAGGGTGGACACTGAAGCTTTCTTT
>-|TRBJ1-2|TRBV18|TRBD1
CASSRGQPNNYGYTF
TGTGCCAGCTCGCGGGGACAGCCTAATAACTATGGCTACACCTTC
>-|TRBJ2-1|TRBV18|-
CASSNGGVYNEQFF
TGTGCCAGCTCAAATGGTGGGGTATACAATGAGCAGTTCTTC
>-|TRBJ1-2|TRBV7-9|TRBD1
CASSGTGRRVGYTF
TGTGCCAGCAGCGGGACAGGGCGGCGAGTGGGCTACACCTTC
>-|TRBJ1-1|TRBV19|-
CASSSRNTEAFF
TGTGCCAGTAGTTCAAGGAACACTGAAGCTTTCTTT
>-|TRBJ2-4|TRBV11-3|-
CASSLAPENIQYF
TGTGCCAGCAGCTTAGCACCGGAAAACATTCAGTACTTC
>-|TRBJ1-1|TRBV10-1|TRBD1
CASSPGTANTEAFF
TGCGCCAGCAGCCCTGGGACAGCGAACACTGAAGCTTTCTTT
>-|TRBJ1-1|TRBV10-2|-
CASSESTQREEAFF
TGCGCCAGCAGTGAGTCGACTCAAAGGGAGGAAGCTTTCTTT
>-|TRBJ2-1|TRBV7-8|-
CASSHAGTQFF
TGTGCCAGCAGCCACGCGGGAACGCAGTTCTTC
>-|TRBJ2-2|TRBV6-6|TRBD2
CASSLGLGGTGELFF
TGTGCCAGCAGCCTCGGACTAGGTGGCACCGGGGAGCTGTTTTTT
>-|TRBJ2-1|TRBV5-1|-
CASSLFLRGAAYNEQFF
TGCGCCAGCAGCTTGTTTTTGAGGGGGGCGGCTTACAATGAGCAGTTCTTC
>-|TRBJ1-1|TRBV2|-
CASSAGKNTEAFF
TGTGCCAGCAGTGCAGGGAAGAACACTGAAGCTTTCTTT
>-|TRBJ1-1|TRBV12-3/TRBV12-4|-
CASRVLGEAFF
TGTGCCAGCCGCGTGCTCGGTGAAGCTTTCTTT
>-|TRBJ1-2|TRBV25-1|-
CASSDPFENYGYTF
TGTGCCAGCAGTGACCCGTTCGAAAACTATGGCTACACCTTC
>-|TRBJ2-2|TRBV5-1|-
CASRPVGGELFF
TGCGCCAGCAGGCCGGTTGGCGGGGAGCTGTTTTTT
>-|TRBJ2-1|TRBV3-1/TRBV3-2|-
CASSPGVTVALEQFF
TGTGCCAGCAGCCCTGGGGTGACAGTTGCTCTTGAGCAGTTCTTC
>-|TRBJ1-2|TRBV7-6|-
CASGRNYGYTF
TGTGCCAGCGGGAGAAACTATGGCTACACCTTC
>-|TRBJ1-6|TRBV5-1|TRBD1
CASSEGQGGLPLHF
TGCGCCAGCAGCGAGGGACAGGGTGGTTTACCCCTCCACTTT
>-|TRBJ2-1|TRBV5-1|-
CLGGAGYNEQFF
TGCTTAGGGGGAGCGGGGTACAATGAGCAGTTCTTC
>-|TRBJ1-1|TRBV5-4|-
CASSLAAGNTEAFF
TGTGCCAGCAGCTTGGCGGCAGGGAACACTGAAGCTTTCTTT
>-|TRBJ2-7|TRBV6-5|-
CASSNSAYSYEQYF
TGTGCCAGCAGCAACTCCGCGTACTCCTACGAGCAGTACTTC
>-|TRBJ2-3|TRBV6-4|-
CASSDVYTDTQYF
TGTGCCAGCAGTGACGTATACACAGATACGCAGTATTTT
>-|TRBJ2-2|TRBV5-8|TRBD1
CASSLGQGDTGELFF
TGTGCCAGCAGCTTGGGTCAGGGGGACACCGGGGAGCTGTTTTTT
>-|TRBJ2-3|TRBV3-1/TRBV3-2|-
CASSGGSSSTDTQYF
TGTGCCAGCAGCGGGGGCAGTTCTAGCACAGATACGCAGTATTTT
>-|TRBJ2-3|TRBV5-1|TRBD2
CASSLALDGLAGDTQYF
TGCGCCAGCAGCTTGGCCTTAGATGGACTAGCGGGAGACACGCAGTATTTT
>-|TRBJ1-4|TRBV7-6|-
CASSLSGGEKLFF
TGTGCCAGCAGCTTATCCGGGGGCGAAAAACTGTTTTTT
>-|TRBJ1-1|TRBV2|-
CASSRDTLNTEAFF
TGTGCCAGCAGTCGAGACACCTTGAACACTGAAGCTTTCTTT
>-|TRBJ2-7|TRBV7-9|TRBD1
CASSRTGDYEQYF
TGTGCCAGCAGCCGGACAGGTGACTACGAGCAGTACTTC
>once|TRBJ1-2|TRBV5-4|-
CASSMWTRSNYGYTF
TGTGCCAGCAGCATGTGGACACGCAGCAACTATGGCTACACCTTC
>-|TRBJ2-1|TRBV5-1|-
CASSLGQVRENEQFF
TGCGCCAGCAGCTTGGGGCAGGTTAGGGAAAATGAGCAGTTCTTC
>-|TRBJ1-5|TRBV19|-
CASSIPPGGSNQPQHF
TGTGCCAGTAGTATCCCGCCAGGCGGTAGCAATCAGCCCCAGCATTTT
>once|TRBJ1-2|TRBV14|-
CASSQDPAGTRSGYTF
TGTGCCAGCAGCCAAGACCCCGCCGGGACGCGGTCAGGCTACACCTTC
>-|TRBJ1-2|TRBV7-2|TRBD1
CASSLRTGSNYGYTF
TGTGCCAGCAGCTTAAGGACAGGGAGCAACTATGGCTACACCTTC
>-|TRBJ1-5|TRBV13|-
CASSGRGKAQPQHF
TGTGCCAGCAGCGGGCGGGGAAAGGCTCAGCCCCAGCATTTT
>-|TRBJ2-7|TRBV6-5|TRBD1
CASSYQGQDYEQYF
TGTGCCAGCAGTTACCAGGGACAGGACTACGAGCAGTACTTC
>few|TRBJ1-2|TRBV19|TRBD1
CASSTPRDRIINTF
TGTGCCAGTAGTACGCCCCGGGACAGAATAATCAACACCTTC
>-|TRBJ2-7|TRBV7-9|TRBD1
CASSFLGTGIASYEQYF
TGTGCCAGCAGCTTTTTAGGGACAGGGATAGCATCCTACGAGCAGTACTTC
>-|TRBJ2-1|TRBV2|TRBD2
CASIGTSGRANYNEQFF
TGTGCCAGTATCGGGACTAGCGGGAGGGCCAACTACAATGAGCAGTTCTTC
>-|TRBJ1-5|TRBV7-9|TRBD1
CASSSSGQGGQPQHF
TGTGCCAGCAGCTCTTCAGGACAGGGAGGTCAGCCCCAGCATTTT
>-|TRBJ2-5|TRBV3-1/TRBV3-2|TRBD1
CASSPYRGYQETQYF
TGTGCCAGCAGCCCCTACAGGGGGTACCAAGAGACCCAGTACTTC
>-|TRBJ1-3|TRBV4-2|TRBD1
CASSQVITTGSPGNTIYF
TGTGCCAGCAGCCAAGTTATAACGACAGGGAGCCCTGGAAACACCATATATTTT
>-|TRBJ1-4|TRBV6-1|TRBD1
CASSDRDRYNEKLFF
TGTGCCAGCAGTGACCGGGACAGATATAATGAAAAACTGTTTTTT
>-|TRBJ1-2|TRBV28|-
CASSHLPGKASYGYTF
TGTGCCAGCAGTCACCTACCCGGGAAAGCTAGCTATGGCTACACCTTC
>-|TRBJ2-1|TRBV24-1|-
CATSPTEYNEQFF
TGTGCCACCAGCCCCACAGAATACAATGAGCAGTTCTTC
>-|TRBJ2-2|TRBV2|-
CASSDRGRNTGELFF
TGTGCCAGCAGTGACAGGGGCCGGAACACCGGGGAGCTGTTTTTT
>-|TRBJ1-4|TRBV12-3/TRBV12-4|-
CASSLSGDEKLFF
TGTGCCAGCAGCCTTTCAGGGGATGAAAAACTGTTTTTT
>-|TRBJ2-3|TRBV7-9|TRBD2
CASSLGAGGRDTQYF
TGTGCCAGCAGCTTAGGAGCGGGGGGGCGAGATACGCAGTATTTT